The rows below give T cell receptor beta chains drawn from one sample of a study of T-cell memory formation after mild COVID-19. MiXCR, run by TCRdb on the 5' RACE reads, gives a single entry per CDR3 protein. The sample has 250,000 to 350,000 distinct CDR3 sequences, roughly 21% seen once; the top ten hold around 21%. The sequenced material came from PBMCs or a T cell subset sorted from them (not recorded which). The receptors originated from a man aged 18 to 30 who had mild COVID-19 (a few samples of this study predate the infection). Cell type and time point are not known. Both conserved end residues are part of each CDR3. A D gene is named only where the DNA matches it firmly. Where a row states a size, it is once, few, many or the class of an expanded clone; other rows omit it.

V gene	clone size	J gene	D gene	CDR3 protein	CDR3 DNA
TRBV2	few	TRBJ2-1	TRBD1	CASSGDRFSYNEQFF	TGTGCCAGCAGTGGGGACAGGTTCTCTTACAATGAGCAGTTCTTC
TRBV18	.	TRBJ2-6	.	CASSPLGSGANVLTF	TGTGCCAGCTCACCACTAGGGTCTGGGGCCAACGTCCTGACTTTC
TRBV20-1	few	TRBJ2-3	TRBD2	CSAGGTSGGGLIDTQYF	TGCAGTGCTGGCGGGACTAGCGGGGGGGGCCTCATAGATACGCAGTATTTT
TRBV6-1	.	TRBJ2-3	.	CASRWGSTDTQYF	TGTGCCAGCAGATGGGGGTCGACAGATACGCAGTATTTT
TRBV3-1	.	TRBJ1-1	.	CASSQALSSAFF	TGTGCCAGCAGCCAGGCGCTGAGTTCGGCTTTCTTT
TRBV5-8	.	TRBJ2-1	.	CASRARGYNEQFF	TGTGCCAGCAGGGCCCGGGGATACAATGAGCAGTTCTTC
TRBV5-4	.	TRBJ2-3	TRBD2	CASSPGGGLDAQYF	TGTGCCAGCAGCCCCGGGGGGGGGTTAGATGCGCAGTATTTT
TRBV12-3/TRBV12-4	few	TRBJ1-1	.	CASSDQTWNTEAFF	TGTGCCAGCAGTGACCAGACTTGGAACACTGAAGCTTTCTTT
TRBV7-3	.	TRBJ2-3	.	CASSSENTDTQYF	TGTGCCAGCAGCTCAGAGAACACAGATACGCAGTATTTT
TRBV7-2	many	TRBJ1-1	.	CASSPSGWDTEAFF	TGTGCCAGCAGCCCGTCAGGGTGGGACACTGAAGCTTTCTTT
TRBV6-5	few	TRBJ1-3	.	CASRVSGTSGNTIYF	TGTGCCAGCAGAGTATCAGGAACCTCTGGAAACACCATATATTTT
TRBV7-7	once	TRBJ2-3	TRBD2	CASSPGLGRPDTQYF	TGTGCTAGCAGCCCTGGACTAGGCCGCCCAGATACGCAGTATTTT
TRBV4-1	many	TRBJ2-2	.	CASSQGFRMPGELFF	TGCGCCAGCAGCCAAGGGTTCAGGATGCCCGGGGAGCTGTTTTTT
TRBV12-3/TRBV12-4	.	TRBJ1-5	.	CASSLGEVPYQPQHF	TGTGCCAGCAGTTTAGGAGAGGTGCCATATCAGCCCCAGCATTTT
TRBV5-1	few	TRBJ2-3	TRBD2	CASSLERGVGADTQYF	TGCGCCAGCAGCTTGGAGCGGGGGGTGGGTGCAGATACGCAGTATTTT
TRBV5-1	few	TRBJ1-5	TRBD1	CASSTNLQGALLRSNQPQHF	TGCGCCAGCAGCACCAACTTACAGGGGGCGCTTCTTCGGAGCAATCAGCCCCAGCATTTT
TRBV27	many	TRBJ2-3	.	CASSLTWGTDTQYF	TGTGCCAGCAGCCTTACATGGGGCACAGATACGCAGTATTTT
TRBV19	.	TRBJ2-6	.	CASSIEGRPGANVLTF	TGTGCCAGTAGTATAGAGGGGAGGCCTGGGGCCAACGTCCTGACTTTC
TRBV5-1	.	TRBJ2-7	TRBD2	CASSLASSGETYEQYF	TGCGCCAGCAGCTTGGCCAGCAGCGGGGAAACCTACGAGCAGTACTTC
TRBV5-4	many	TRBJ2-3	.	CASIPGAGGGTDTQYF	TGTGCCAGCATCCCGGGGGCAGGAGGGGGCACAGATACGCAGTATTTT
TRBV12-5	.	TRBJ1-1	TRBD1	CASGSGTGETEAFF	TGTGCTAGTGGTTCCGGGACAGGGGAGACTGAAGCTTTCTTT
TRBV6-6	.	TRBJ1-1	TRBD1	CASRESGTGMLGAFF	TGTGCCAGCAGAGAGTCCGGGACAGGGATGTTAGGAGCTTTCTTT
TRBV4-3	.	TRBJ1-5	TRBD1	CASSQDIGTGGLGQPQHF	TGCGCCAGCAGCCAAGATATTGGGACAGGGGGCTTGGGTCAGCCCCAGCATTTT
TRBV6-1	.	TRBJ2-3	.	CASSAVGTDTQYF	TGTGCCAGCAGTGCAGTGGGCACAGATACGCAGTATTTT
TRBV27	.	TRBJ2-5	TRBD1	CASSSGQGAQETQYF	TGTGCCAGCAGTTCTGGACAGGGGGCGCAAGAGACCCAGTACTTC
TRBV29-1	few	TRBJ1-1	.	CSVEVGDFEAFF	TGCAGCGTTGAAGTTGGGGATTTTGAAGCTTTCTTT
TRBV23-1	.	TRBJ1-6	.	CASSQTQGRDNSPLHF	TGCGCCAGCAGTCAAACCCAGGGGCGGGACAATTCACCCCTCCACTTT
TRBV4-2	.	TRBJ1-5	.	CASSQDLGHLGFQPQHF	TGTGCCAGCAGCCAAGATTTGGGACACCTTGGGTTTCAGCCCCAGCATTTT
TRBV5-1	few	TRBJ1-1	.	CASSWYNSPQNTEAFF	TGCGCCAGCAGCTGGTACAACAGCCCCCAGAACACTGAAGCTTTCTTT
TRBV6-5	few	TRBJ1-2	.	CASSYRSSNYGYTF	TGTGCCAGCAGTTACCGATCTAGTAACTATGGCTACACCTTC
TRBV20-1	few	TRBJ2-3	TRBD2	CSAGSGGITDTQYF	TGCAGTGCTGGTAGCGGGGGGATCACAGATACGCAGTATTTT
TRBV6-5	.	TRBJ2-1	TRBD2	CASSNTLSGGEQFF	TGTGCCAGCAGCAACACGCTCAGCGGGGGAGAGCAGTTCTTC
TRBV7-2	.	TRBJ2-2	.	CASSLYAGKTGELFF	TGTGCCAGCAGCTTATATGCGGGCAAGACCGGGGAGCTGTTTTTT
TRBV18	few	TRBJ1-6	.	CASSPSGKDSPLHF	TGTGCCAGCTCCCCTTCCGGTAAAGACTCACCCCTCCACTTT
TRBV10-3	few	TRBJ2-5	TRBD1	CAIRGTAQETQYF	TGTGCCATCAGAGGGACAGCTCAAGAGACCCAGTACTTC
TRBV6-5	few	TRBJ2-3	.	CASSYSIGLAVGDTQYF	TGTGCCAGCAGTTACTCGATAGGCCTAGCCGTGGGGGATACGCAGTATTTT